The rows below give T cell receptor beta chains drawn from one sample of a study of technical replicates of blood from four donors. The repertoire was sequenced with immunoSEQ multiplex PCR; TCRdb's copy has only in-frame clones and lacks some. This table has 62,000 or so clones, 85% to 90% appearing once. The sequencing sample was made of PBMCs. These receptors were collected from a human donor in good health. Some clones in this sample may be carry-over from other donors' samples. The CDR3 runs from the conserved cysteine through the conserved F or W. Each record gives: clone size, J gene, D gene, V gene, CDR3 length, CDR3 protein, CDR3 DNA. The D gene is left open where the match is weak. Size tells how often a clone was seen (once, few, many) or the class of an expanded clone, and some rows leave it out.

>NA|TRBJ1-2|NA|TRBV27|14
CASSPNRVNYGYTF
TGTGCCAGCAGCCCAAACAGGGTTAACTATGGCTACACCTTC
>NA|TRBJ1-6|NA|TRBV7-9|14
CASSPIRERSPLHF
TGTGCCAGCAGTCCAATCCGTGAGCGTTCACCCCTCCACTTT
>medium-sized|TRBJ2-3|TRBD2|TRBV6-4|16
CASSDVAGGGKDTQYF
TGTGCCAGCAGTGACGTAGCGGGGGGAGGTAAAGATACGCAGTATTTT
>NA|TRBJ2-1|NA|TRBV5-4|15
CASSPTDWSQDEQFF
TGTGCCAGCAGCCCAACGGACTGGTCTCAGGATGAGCAGTTCTTC
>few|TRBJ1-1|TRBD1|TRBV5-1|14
CASSGTEQHSEAFF
TGCGCCAGCAGCGGGACAGAGCAACACTCTGAAGCTTTCTTT
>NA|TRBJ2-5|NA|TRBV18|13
CASSPRVGETQYF
TGTGCCAGCTCACCCCGGGTGGGAGAGACCCAGTACTTC
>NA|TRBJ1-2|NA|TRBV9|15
CASSPRGTQVYGYTF
TGTGCCAGCAGCCCCCGGGGAACCCAAGTCTATGGCTACACCTTC
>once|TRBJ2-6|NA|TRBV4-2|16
CASSQDLGAGANVLTF
TGTGCCAGCAGCCAAGATCTGGGGGCCGGGGCCAACGTCCTGACTTTC
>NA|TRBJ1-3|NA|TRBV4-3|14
CASSQDTGRNTIYF
TGCGCCAGCAGCCAAGACACAGGGAGAAACACCATATATTTT
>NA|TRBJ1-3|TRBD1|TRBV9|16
CASSPTGDLAGNTIYF
TGTGCCAGCAGCCCGACAGGGGACTTGGCTGGAAACACCATATATTTT
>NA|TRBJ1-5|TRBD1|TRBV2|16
CASIIDRVDGNQPQHF
TGTGCCAGCATCATCGACAGGGTAGATGGCAATCAGCCCCAGCATTTT
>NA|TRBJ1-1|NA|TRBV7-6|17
CASSSFTETGEQTEAFF
TGTGCCAGCAGCTCGTTTACCGAGACAGGTGAGCAGACTGAAGCTTTCTTT
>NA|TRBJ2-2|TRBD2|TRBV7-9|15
CASSSGLADTGELFF
TGTGCCAGCAGCTCCGGACTAGCGGACACCGGGGAGCTGTTTTTT
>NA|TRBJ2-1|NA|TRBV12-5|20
CASGSRYPRVGVSSYNEQFF
TGTGCTAGTGGTTCCCGATATCCCAGGGTAGGGGTTTCTTCATACAATGAGCAGTTCTTC
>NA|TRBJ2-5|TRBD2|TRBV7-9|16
CASSLPLGSGGETQYF
TGTGCCAGCAGCTTACCCCTAGGTAGCGGGGGTGAGACCCAGTACTTC
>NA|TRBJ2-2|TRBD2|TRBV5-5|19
CASSLLTRRGAQATGELFF
TGTGCCAGCAGCTTGCTAACTCGGCGGGGGGCGCAAGCCACCGGGGAGCTGTTTTTT
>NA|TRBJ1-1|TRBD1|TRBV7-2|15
CASSSPTGGNTEAFF
TGTGCCAGCAGCAGCCCCACAGGGGGGAACACTGAAGCTTTCTTT
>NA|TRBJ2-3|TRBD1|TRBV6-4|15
CASSEAGQGADTQYF
TGTGCCAGCAGTGAGGCGGGACAGGGTGCAGATACGCAGTATTTT
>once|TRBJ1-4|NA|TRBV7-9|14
CASTLRQGNEKLFF
TGTGCCAGCACCCTTAGACAAGGAAATGAAAAACTGTTTTTT
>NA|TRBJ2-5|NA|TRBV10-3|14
CAISPPGGQETQYF
TGTGCCATCAGTCCCCCTGGAGGACAAGAGACCCAGTACTTC
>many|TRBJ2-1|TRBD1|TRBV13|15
CASSIEGQGTSEQFF
TGTGCCAGCAGCATTGAGGGACAGGGCACAAGTGAGCAGTTCTTC
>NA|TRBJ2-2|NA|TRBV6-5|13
CASSYRETGELFF
TGTGCCAGCAGTTACAGGGAGACCGGGGAGCTGTTTTTT
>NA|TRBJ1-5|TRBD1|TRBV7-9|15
CASSLTQGDNQPQHF
TGTGCCAGCAGCTTAACGCAGGGGGACAATCAGCCCCAGCATTTT
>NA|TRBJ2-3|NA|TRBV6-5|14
CASSSPGGLNTQYF
TGTGCCAGCAGTTCCCCGGGCGGGCTAAATACGCAGTATTTT
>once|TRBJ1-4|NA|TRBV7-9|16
CASSLSGTRTNEKLFF
TGTGCCAGCAGCTTATCGGGGACAAGGACTAATGAAAAACTGTTTTTT
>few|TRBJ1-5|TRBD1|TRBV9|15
CASSADREGNQPQHF
TGTGCCAGCAGCGCGGACAGGGAGGGCAATCAGCCCCAGCATTTT
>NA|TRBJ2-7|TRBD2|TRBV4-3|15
CASSPWGGLVNEQYF
TGCGCCAGCAGCCCCTGGGGGGGACTAGTCAACGAGCAGTACTTC
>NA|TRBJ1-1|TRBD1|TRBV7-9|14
CASKGTGGSTEAFF
TGTGCCAGCAAGGGGACAGGGGGCTCCACTGAAGCTTTCTTT
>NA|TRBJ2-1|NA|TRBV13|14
CASSLGSAYNEQFF
TGTGCCAGCAGCTTAGGTAGCGCCTACAATGAGCAGTTCTTC
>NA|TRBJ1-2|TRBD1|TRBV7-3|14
CASSPSDRAGGYTF
TGTGCCAGCAGCCCGTCTGACAGGGCGGGGGGCTACACCTTC
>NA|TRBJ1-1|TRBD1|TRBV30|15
CAWRGLGQGASEAFF
TGTGCCTGGAGGGGACTGGGACAGGGGGCCAGTGAAGCTTTCTTT
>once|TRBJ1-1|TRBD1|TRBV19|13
CASADRGHTEAFF
TGTGCCAGTGCGGACAGGGGTCACACTGAAGCTTTCTTT
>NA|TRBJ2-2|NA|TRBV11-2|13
CASSPGGWTRLFF
TGTGCCAGCAGCCCTGGGGGCTGGACAAGGCTGTTTTTT
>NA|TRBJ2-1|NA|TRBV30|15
CAWSPSRGAYNEQFF
TGTGCCTGGAGCCCCTCCCGGGGAGCCTACAATGAGCAGTTCTTC
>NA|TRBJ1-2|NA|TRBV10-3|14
CAISAKELRYGYTF
TGTGCCATCAGTGCTAAAGAGTTACGCTATGGCTACACCTTC
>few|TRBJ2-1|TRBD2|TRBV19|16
CASSIRLAGNHNEQFF
TGTGCCAGTAGTATCCGACTAGCGGGAAATCACAATGAGCAGTTCTTC
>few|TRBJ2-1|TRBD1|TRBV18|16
CASSPVTGTPYNEQFF
TGTGCCAGCTCACCAGTGACAGGGACCCCCTACAATGAGCAGTTCTTC
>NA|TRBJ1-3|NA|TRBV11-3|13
CASSAGLENTIYF
TGTGCCAGCAGCGCCGGACTGGAAAACACCATATATTTT
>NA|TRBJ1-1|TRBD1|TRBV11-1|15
CASSLFGQELTEAFF
TGTGCCAGCAGCTTATTCGGACAGGAACTCACTGAAGCTTTCTTT
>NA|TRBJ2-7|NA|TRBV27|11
CASSLGGEQYF
TGTGCCAGCAGTTTGGGGGGAGAGCAGTACTTC
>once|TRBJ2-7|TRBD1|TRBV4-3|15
CASSQDRQGGDEQYF
TGCGCCAGCAGCCAAGATCGACAGGGTGGCGACGAGCAGTACTTC
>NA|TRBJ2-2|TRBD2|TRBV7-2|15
CASSLGLAGGGELFF
TGTGCCAGCAGCTTAGGACTAGCGGGAGGCGGGGAGCTGTTTTTT
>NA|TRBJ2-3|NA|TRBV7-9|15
CASSARSQYTDTQYF
TGTGCCAGCAGCGCTAGGTCGCAGTACACAGATACGCAGTATTTT
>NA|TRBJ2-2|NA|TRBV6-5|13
CASLYRHTGELFF
TGTGCCAGCCTATACAGACACACCGGGGAGCTGTTTTTT
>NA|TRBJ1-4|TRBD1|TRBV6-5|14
CASSPGTGKEKLFF
TGTGCCAGCAGCCCCGGGACAGGGAAGGAAAAACTGTTTTTT
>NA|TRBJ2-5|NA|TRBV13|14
CASTHRQEQETQYF
TGTGCCAGCACCCATAGACAGGAGCAAGAGACCCAGTACTTC
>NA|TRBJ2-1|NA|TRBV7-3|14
CASSLGGGNNEQFF
TGTGCCAGCAGCCTAGGGGGGGGAAACAATGAGCAGTTCTTC
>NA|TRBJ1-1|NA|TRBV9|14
CASSVAGESTEAFF
TGTGCCAGCAGCGTAGCGGGGGAGTCGACTGAAGCTTTCTTT
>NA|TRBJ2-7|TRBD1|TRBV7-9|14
CASSQSGQGLEQYF
TGTGCCAGCAGCCAGAGCGGACAGGGTCTCGAGCAGTACTTC
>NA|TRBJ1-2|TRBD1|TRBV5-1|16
CASSSAGTGGNYGYTF
TGCGCCAGCAGCTCCGCCGGGACAGGGGGCAACTATGGCTACACCTTC
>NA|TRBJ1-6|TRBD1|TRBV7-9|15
CASSLVSRGNSPLHF
TGTGCCAGCAGCTTAGTTTCCAGGGGGAATTCACCCCTCCACTTT
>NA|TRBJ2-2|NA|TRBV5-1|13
CASSLSQPGELFF
TGCGCCAGCAGCTTGTCACAGCCCGGGGAGCTGTTTTTT